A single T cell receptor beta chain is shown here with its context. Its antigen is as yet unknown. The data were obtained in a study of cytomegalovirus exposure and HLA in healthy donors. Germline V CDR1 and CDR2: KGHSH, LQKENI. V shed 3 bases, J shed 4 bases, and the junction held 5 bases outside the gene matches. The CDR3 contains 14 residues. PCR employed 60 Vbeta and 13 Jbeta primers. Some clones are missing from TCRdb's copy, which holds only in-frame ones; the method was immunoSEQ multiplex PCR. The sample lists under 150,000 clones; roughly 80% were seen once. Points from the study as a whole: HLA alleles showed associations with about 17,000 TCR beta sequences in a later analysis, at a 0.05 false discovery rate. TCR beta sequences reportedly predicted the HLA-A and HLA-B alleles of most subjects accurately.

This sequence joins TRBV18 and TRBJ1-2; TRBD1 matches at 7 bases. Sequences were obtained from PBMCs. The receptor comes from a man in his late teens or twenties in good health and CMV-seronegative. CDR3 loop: CASSPEGGVYGYTF. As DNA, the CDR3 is TGTGCCAGCTCACCCGAAGGGGGCGTCTATGGCTACACCTTC.